This entry describes one T cell receptor (beta chain). Its antigen target is currently unknown. The sample comes from a study of T cells in women clearing cervical HPV infection (dated by TCRdb to the late 2010s). Regarding the study in general: Cases were 20 to 25 women with histologically confirmed HPV16-related CIN3 or worse, including a couple of invasive cancers. Controls were more than 20 women whose single incident HPV16 infection cleared within 12 months without precancer or cancer developing. Blood from cases was drawn at the visit where the lesion was first identified, while blood from controls was drawn once the infection was no longer detected. For cases, the median interval between lesion detection and blood sampling was around 140 days, with an interquartile range of roughly 85 to 220 days. Because only a few women had HLA typing data, the possibility that HLA type acted as a confounder could not be ruled out. The exploratory proof-of-principle case-control study was nested within the Guanacaste HPV Natural History Study in Costa Rica and compared TCR repertoires across cervical HPV16 outcomes. Cases were matched to controls by age within five years and by the year the sample was collected. Cases had a median age of approximately 34 years and controls had a median age of around 41, with no significant differences in baseline characteristics. The parent cohort enrolled 8,500 to 13,000 women aged 18 or older in Guanacaste, Costa Rica, during about 1993 to 1994 and followed them for approximately 7 years. Five blinded duplicates per group were added as quality controls, giving 60 or so samples: 50 or so participants and 10 replicates.

TCR beta CDR3 regions were amplified by multiplex PCR using the immunoSEQ assay from an average of roughly 1,100 ng genomic DNA per sample. To correct primer bias, the assay used a complete synthetic TCR repertoire to set an amplification baseline. The amplicons were sequenced on the Illumina platform. Processing in the source paper ran as follows. Error correction of the sequences involved clustering with frequency ratios plus a modified nearest-neighbor algorithm, after which the sequences were analyzed in the immunoSEQ Analyzer using IMGT gene definitions. TCR richness and evenness were averaged over 20 rarefaction repeats at each rarefaction depth, excluding samples with fewer sequences than the depth. Wilcoxon rank sum tests with FDR correction were used to compare V, D and J gene relative abundances between the groups. Blinded duplicates gave an intraclass correlation of under 97% for TCR richness and an average of roughly 76% across roughly 69 gene segments. The table comes from immuneACCESS by way of TCRdb, which keeps in-frame sequences with V and J called. Part of the clones is missing from these tables; in studies checked, under half for an unresolved V gene and the rest for unknown reasons. That table supplies the V and J calls and clone size; D and trimming were determined from the DNA. The table for this sample shows around 40,000 clones. The ten largest make up 6.4% of the sample.

Every participant had a single incident cervical HPV16 infection, and women with prevalent HPV16 infections were excluded. Cervical HPV DNA was detected with MY09/MY11 PCR, and genotyping was done with dot-blot hybridization. Approximately 15 mL of heparinized blood was centrifuged, after which the buffy coat was aliquoted, frozen at -30 degrees C, and then stored at -80 degrees C. Genomic DNA was extracted from buffy coat specimens using QIAGEN kits. Study-wide findings and limitations: Because the number of T cells per sample was unknown, the richness differences could reflect varying T-cell content rather than repertoire biology. The cross-sectional design could not show whether associations preceded infection or resulted from it; effector/memory subsets and HPV-specific T cells were not isolated. CIN3+ cases had significantly higher TCR repertoire richness than controls across sequencing depths, but evenness did not differ between the groups. Random forest classifiers that combined richness and V gene abundances separated cases from controls with an estimated AUC of approximately 0.78.

Sample: blood buffy coat. This clonotype was sampled from a woman between 18 and 70 years old with a cervical HPV16 infection that either progressed to CIN3+ or cleared (not recorded which).

The covered CDR3 bases are TGTGCCAGCTCCCGGGGGACTGTCAATTCACCG. The resulting protein is CASSRGTVNSP. The whole CDR3 region reads CASSRGTVNSPLFF. The V gene is TRBV18 and the J gene is TRBJ2-2; the D segment could be TRBD2, given 6 matching bases. Read coverage stops 3 residues before the CDR3 terminus; the germline J gene supplies the remainder. From the cysteine through the phenylalanine, the CDR3 covers 14 amino acids. The DNA covers only part of the CDR3, 33 bases in frame from base 1. The germline V gene encodes CDR1 KGHSH and CDR2 LQKENI.